This entry lists 19 T cell receptor beta chains sequenced from one sample in a study of shared clonotypes between healthy human individuals. Only in-frame clones appear in the TCRdb table, and some are missing; sequencing was by immunoSEQ multiplex PCR. The profile shows approximately 2.3 million clones, approximately 95% of them singletons. The sample consisted of naive CD4+ T cells from PBMCs. Subset in this sample: CD45RA+ positively selected. Source of these receptors: a man younger than 35 in good health. Some clones in this sample may be carry-over from other donors' samples.

The chain links TRBV5-6 to TRBJ2-3; D not certain. The CDR3 length is 12 residues. Trimming stripped 5 bases from V and 1 base from J, with 5 bases between. CDR1 is SGHDT and CDR2 is YYEEEE in the germline V gene. The CDR3 DNA reads TGTGCCAGCAGTGTCGGCACAGATACGCAGTATTTT. It is translated as CASSVGTDTQYF. The whole variable domain, remainder taken from reference TRBV5-6 and TRBJ2-3, is DAGVTQSPTHLIKTRGQQVTLRCSPKSGHDTVSWYQQALGQGPQFIFQYYEEEERQRGNFPDRFSGHQFPNYSSELNVNALLLGDSALYLCASSVGTDTQYFGPGTRLTVL.

The CDR3, as DNA: TGCGCCAGCAGGCACACCGGGACAGGGAACGAAAAACTGTTTTTT. The encoded protein is CASRHTGTGNEKLFF. The rearrangement links TRBV4-1 to TRBJ1-4; 9 bases line up with TRBD1. J gave up 8 bases and V 6 bases, and 10 bases lay outside the gene matches. This CDR3 has 15 residues. Germline CDR1 is MGHRA and CDR2 is YSYEKL.

The chain carries TRBV27 and TRBJ2-7, with 7 bases that match TRBD1. V lost 0 bases, J lost 0 bases, and 5 bases stayed unmatched. The CDR3 is 16 amino acids. CDR1 and CDR2 from the germline V gene are MNHEY and SMNVEV (reference sequence). In DNA, the CDR3 is TGTGCCAGCAGTTTATCGTCACAGGGGAGCTCCTACGAGCAGTACTTC. Amino acids: CASSLSSQGSSYEQYF.

This chain uses TRBV7-2 with TRBJ2-7; a weak D match, TRBD2 (5 bases). The germline gives CDR1 SGHTA, CDR2 FQGNSA. CDR3 length: 15 residues. Deletions cut 5 bases from V and 3 bases from J, with 17 bases between. The CDR3 DNA is TGTGCCAGCAGCCCTGGAGTAGCGAGCTACTACGAGCAGTACTTC. This translates into CASSPGVASYYEQYF.

The chain has TRBV5-1 and TRBJ1-3, with D tentatively TRBD1 (5 bases). CDR1 is SGHRS and CDR2 is YFSETQ in the germline V gene. CDR3 size: 15 residues. Trimming removed 4 bases at V and 0 bases at J, with 11 bases between. CDR3 DNA sequence: TGCGCCAGCAGCGAGGGACTGTACTCTGGAAACACCATATATTTT. Residues: CASSEGLYSGNTIYF. Full variable domain (remainder filled in from reference TRBV5-1 and TRBJ1-3): KAGVTQTPRYLIKTRGQQVTLSCSPISGHRSVSWYQQTPGQGLQFLFEYFSETQRNKGNFPGRFSGRQFSNSRSEMNVSTLELGDSALYLCASSEGLYSGNTIYFGEGSWLTVV.

The chain combines TRBV5-6 with TRBJ2-1, with 7 bases identical to TRBD2. J was trimmed by 0 bases and V by 3 bases; bases with no gene match: 9. This CDR3 is built from 17 residues. Per the germline V gene, CDR1 is SGHDT and CDR2 is YYEEEE. The CDR3 DNA sequence: TGTGCCAGCAGCTACCGGCCTAGCGGAATCTCCTACAATGAGCAGTTCTTC. It encodes CASSYRPSGISYNEQFF.

This clone has only one observation. V is TRBV28 and J is TRBJ2-7; D may be TRBD1 or TRBD2 (5 bases each). Germline loops: CDR1 MDHEN, CDR2 SYDVKM. This CDR3 comprises 15 residues. The germline V and J ends were trimmed by 2 bases and 2 bases, with 13 bases remaining between them. The CDR3 region has the DNA TGTGCCAGCAGTTTACCTGGGGGTTCTGCCTACGAGCAGTACTTC. The encoded protein is CASSLPGGSAYEQYF.

V is TRBV12-5 and J is TRBJ2-1; 10 bases are shared with TRBD2. Germline loops: CDR1 LGHNT, CDR2 FRNRAP. The CDR3 extends over 15 amino acids. V gave up 1 base and J gave up 11 bases; unmatched junction bases: 8. CDR3 DNA: TGTGCTAGTGGTTTGGCACTGAGCGGGAGGGGACAGCAGTTCTTC. Its protein product is CASGLALSGRGQQFF.

The genes are TRBV9 and TRBJ2-1; a possible D gene is TRBD2 (6 bases). V gave up 0 bases and J gave up 15 bases, with 13 bases separating them. Germline V CDR1 and CDR2: SGDLS, YYNGEE. The CDR3 is 12 amino acids. The CDR3 sequence is CASSVDKRAGFF. For the CDR3, the DNA is TGTGCCAGCAGCGTAGATAAGCGGGCAGGGTTCTTC.

The genes are TRBV30 and TRBJ1-1; no firm D call. CDR3 length: 13 residues. Germline V gives CDR1 GTSNPN, CDR2 SVGIG (reference sequence). V was trimmed by 8 bases and J by 4 bases, leaving 17 bases between them. CDR3 residues: CARVRGPSTEAFF. CDR3 DNA: TGTGCCCGCGTTAGAGGCCCCAGCACTGAAGCTTTCTTT. Combining the CDR3 with reference TRBV30 and TRBJ1-1 gives the whole variable domain SQTIHQWPATLVQPVGSPLSLECTVEGTSNPNLYWYRQAAGRGLQLLFYSVGIGQISSEVPQNLSASRPQDRQFILSSKKLLLSDSGFYLCARVRGPSTEAFFGQGTRLTVV.

The J gene is TRBJ1-2, the V gene TRBV7-3; the D gene is possibly TRBD1 (6 bases). The CDR3 covers 15 residues. Trimming stripped 5 bases from V and 0 bases from J, with 13 bases between. Germline V gene sequence: CDR1 SGHTA, CDR2 FQGTGA. CDR3 DNA sequence: TGTGCCAGCAGCAAGGGGTCAGGGGCTAACTATGGCTACACCTTC. It encodes CASSKGSGANYGYTF.

Notes on this clone: The same CDR3 is also encoded by other DNA sequences in this sample. This chain links TRBV5-1 with TRBJ1-5, with D maybe TRBD1 (6 bases). Germline CDR1 SGHRS, CDR2 YFSETQ. The CDR3 runs to 14 residues. V dropped 0 bases and J dropped 3 bases, with 7 bases sitting between them. The CDR3 spells CASSLGDTNQPQHF. The CDR3 DNA is TGCGCCAGCAGCTTGGGGGACACCAATCAGCCCCAGCATTTT.

V and J are TRBV7-8 and TRBJ1-5; no clear D. The CDR3 loop spans 15 amino acids. CDR1 and CDR2 (germline): SGHVS, FQNEAQ. Trimming took 1 base from V and 4 from J, leaving 11 bases between them. The chain's CDR3 is CASSLVTGGNQPQHF. CDR3 coding DNA: TGTGCCAGCAGCTTAGTAACGGGAGGGAATCAGCCCCAGCATTTT.

The chain combines TRBV19 with TRBJ2-1; perhaps TRBD1 as D (6 bases). The V and J ends lost 7 bases and 6 bases respectively, with 13 bases between them. The CDR3 is made up of 13 amino acids. Looked up from germline, CDR1 is LNHDA and CDR2 is SQIVND (reference sequence). CDR3 loop: CASTPIRGNEQFF. In nucleotides, the CDR3 is TGTGCCAGTACCCCAATCAGGGGCAATGAGCAGTTCTTC.

The V and J genes are TRBV5-5 and TRBJ1-2; no clear D. Germline V gene sequence: CDR1 SGHKS, CDR2 YYEKEE (reference sequence). Trimming took 4 bases from V and 3 from J, leaving 13 bases between them. The CDR3 loop spans 14 amino acids. In DNA form, the CDR3 reads TGTGCCAGCAGCGATACTCAGACGGACTATGGCTACACCTTC. It yields the protein CASSDTQTDYGYTF.

The chain has TRBV27 and TRBJ2-1; 7 nucleotides match TRBD2. CDR3 length: 15 residues. CDR1 is MNHEY, CDR2 SMNVEV, per germline (reference sequence). V was pared by 5 bases and J by 5 bases, with 9 bases of the junction left unmatched. CDR3 in DNA: TGTGCCAGCAGTATACGGTGGACTAGAGACAATGAGCAGTTCTTC. Its translation: CASSIRWTRDNEQFF.

The V and J genes are TRBV28 and TRBJ1-3, with D perhaps TRBD1 (6 bases). V was clipped by 6 bases and J by 5 bases, with 17 bases between them. Germline CDR1 MDHEN, CDR2 SYDVKM. The CDR3 is 15 amino acids. The DNA of the CDR3 is TGTGCCAGCAGACAAGACAGGAACACCCGAAACACCATATATTTT. Protein product: CASRQDRNTRNTIYF.

The V and J genes are TRBV28 and TRBJ2-7, with D perhaps TRBD1 (6 bases). The length of the CDR3 is 15 residues. Germline loops: CDR1 MDHEN, CDR2 SYDVKM. Trimming left V 3 bases short and J 9 bases short, with 21 bases between. The CDR3 reads CASSLPGHLRIRQYF. The CDR3 coding sequence is TGTGCCAGCAGTTTGCCGGGACACCTAAGAATAAGGCAGTACTTC.

The chain employs TRBV7-9 and TRBJ1-1; D gene uncertain. V gave up 5 bases and J gave up 11 bases, with 21 bases separating them. From germline, CDR1 is SEHNR and CDR2 FQNEAQ (reference sequence). The CDR3 has 14 residues. CDR3 sequence (DNA): TGTGCCAGCAGCCCGGACCCGGGCCACCCGGGGGCTTTCTTT. Amino acid sequence: CASSPDPGHPGAFF.